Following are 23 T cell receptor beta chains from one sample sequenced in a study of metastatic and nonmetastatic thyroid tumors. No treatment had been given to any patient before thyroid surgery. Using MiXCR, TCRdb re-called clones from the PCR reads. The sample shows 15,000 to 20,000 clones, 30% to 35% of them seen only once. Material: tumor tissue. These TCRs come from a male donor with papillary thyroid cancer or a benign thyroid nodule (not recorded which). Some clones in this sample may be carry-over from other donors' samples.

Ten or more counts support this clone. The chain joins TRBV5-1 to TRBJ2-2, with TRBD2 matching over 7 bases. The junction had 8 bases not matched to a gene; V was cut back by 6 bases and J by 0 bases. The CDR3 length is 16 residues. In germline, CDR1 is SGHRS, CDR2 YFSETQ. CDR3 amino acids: CASIPPSGPNTGELFF. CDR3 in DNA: TGCGCCAGCATCCCTCCTAGCGGACCGAACACCGGGGAGCTGTTTTTT.

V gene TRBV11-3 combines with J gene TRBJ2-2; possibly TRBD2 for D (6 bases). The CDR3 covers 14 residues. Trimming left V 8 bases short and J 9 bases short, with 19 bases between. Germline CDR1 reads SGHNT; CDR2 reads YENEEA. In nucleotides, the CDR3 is TGTGCCAGCGCCCTAGCTGGAGGGAACTGGGAGCTGTTTTTT. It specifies CASALAGGNWELFF.

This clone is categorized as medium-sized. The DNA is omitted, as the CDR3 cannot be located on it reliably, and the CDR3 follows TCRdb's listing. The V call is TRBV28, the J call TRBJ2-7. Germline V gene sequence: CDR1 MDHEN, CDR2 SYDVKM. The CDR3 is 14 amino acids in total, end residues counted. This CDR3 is CASSSSDRSYEQYF.

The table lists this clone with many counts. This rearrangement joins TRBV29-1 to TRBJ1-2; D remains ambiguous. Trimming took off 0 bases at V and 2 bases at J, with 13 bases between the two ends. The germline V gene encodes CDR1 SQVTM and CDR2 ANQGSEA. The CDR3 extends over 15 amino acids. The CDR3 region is CSVEDIRRLNYGYTF. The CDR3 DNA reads TGCAGCGTTGAAGATATCAGGCGACTGAACTATGGCTACACCTTC.

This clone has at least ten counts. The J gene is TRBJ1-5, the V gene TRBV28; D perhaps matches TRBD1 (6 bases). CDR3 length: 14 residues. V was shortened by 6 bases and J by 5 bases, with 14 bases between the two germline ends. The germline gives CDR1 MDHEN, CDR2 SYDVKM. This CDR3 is CASSPWGADQPQHF. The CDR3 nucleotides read TGTGCCAGCAGCCCCTGGGGGGCGGATCAGCCCCAGCATTTT.

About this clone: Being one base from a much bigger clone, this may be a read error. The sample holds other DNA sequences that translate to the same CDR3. DNA for the CDR3: TGTGCCAGCAGCTTGAGGACACTAGGTGGGGAGACGCAGTACTTC. Translated, it gives CASSLRTLGGETQYF. The gene calls are TRBV5-6 and TRBJ2-5; D is perhaps TRBD1 or TRBD2 (5 bases each). CDR1 is SGHDT, CDR2 YYEEEE, per germline. This CDR3 is built from 15 residues. Supplemented by reference TRBV5-6 and TRBJ2-5, the full variable domain reads DAGVTQSPTHLIKTRGQQVTLRCSPKSGHDTVSWYQQALGQGPQFIFQYYEEEERQRGNFPDRFSGHQFPNYSSELNVNALLLGDSALYLCASSLRTLGGETQYFGPGTRLLVL.

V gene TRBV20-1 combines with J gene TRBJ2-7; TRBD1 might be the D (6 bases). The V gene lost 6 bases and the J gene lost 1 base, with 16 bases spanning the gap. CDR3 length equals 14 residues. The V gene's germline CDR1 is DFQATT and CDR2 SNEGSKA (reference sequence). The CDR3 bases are TGCAGTGCGTGGGGGCGGCAGGGGTCCTACGAGCAGTACTTC. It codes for CSAWGRQGSYEQYF.

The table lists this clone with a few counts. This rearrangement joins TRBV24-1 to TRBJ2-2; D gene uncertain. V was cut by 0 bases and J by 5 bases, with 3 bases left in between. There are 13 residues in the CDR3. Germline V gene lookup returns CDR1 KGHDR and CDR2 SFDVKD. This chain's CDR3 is CATSDLGTGELFF. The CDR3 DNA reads TGTGCCACCAGTGATTTGGGTACCGGGGAGCTGTTTTTT.

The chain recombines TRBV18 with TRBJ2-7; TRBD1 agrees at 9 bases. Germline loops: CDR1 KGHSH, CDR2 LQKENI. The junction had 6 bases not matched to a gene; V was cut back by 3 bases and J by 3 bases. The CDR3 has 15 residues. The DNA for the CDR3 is TGTGCCAGCTCACCTCTCGGGACAGGGCTCTACGAGCAGTACTTC. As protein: CASSPLGTGLYEQYF.

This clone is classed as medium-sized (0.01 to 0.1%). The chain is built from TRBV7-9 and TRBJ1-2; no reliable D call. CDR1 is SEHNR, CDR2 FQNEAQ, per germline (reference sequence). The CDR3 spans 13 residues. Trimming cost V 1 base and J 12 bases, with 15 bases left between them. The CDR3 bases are TGTGCCAGCAGCTTAGAGCTGACGGCCCAAGACACCTTC. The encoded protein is CASSLELTAQDTF.

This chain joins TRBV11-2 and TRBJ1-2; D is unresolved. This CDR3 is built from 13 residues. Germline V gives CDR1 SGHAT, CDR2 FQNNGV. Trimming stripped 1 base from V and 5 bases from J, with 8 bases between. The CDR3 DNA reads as TGTGCCAGCAGCTTAGGAGAGGTTTATGGCTACACCTTC. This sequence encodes CASSLGEVYGYTF. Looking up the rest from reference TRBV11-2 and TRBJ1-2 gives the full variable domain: EAGVAQSPRYKIIEKRQSVAFWCNPISGHATLYWYQQILGQGPKLLIQFQNNGVVDDSQLPKDRFSAERLKGVDSTLKIQPAKLEDSAVYLCASSLGEVYGYTFGSGTRLTVV.

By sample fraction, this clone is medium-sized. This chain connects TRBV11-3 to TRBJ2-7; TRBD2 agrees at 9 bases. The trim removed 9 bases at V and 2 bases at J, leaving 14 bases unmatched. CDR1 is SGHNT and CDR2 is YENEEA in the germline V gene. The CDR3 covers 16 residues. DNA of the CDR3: TGTGCCAGGCCCCTCAGGGGACTAGCTTCTCCCTACGAGCAGTACTTC. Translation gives CARPLRGLASPYEQYF. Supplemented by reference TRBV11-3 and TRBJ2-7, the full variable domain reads EAGVVQSPRYKIIEKKQPVAFWCNPISGHNTLYWYLQNLGQGPELLIRYENEEAVDDSQLPKDRFSAERLKGVDSTLKIQPAELGDSAVYLCARPLRGLASPYEQYFGPGTRLTVT.

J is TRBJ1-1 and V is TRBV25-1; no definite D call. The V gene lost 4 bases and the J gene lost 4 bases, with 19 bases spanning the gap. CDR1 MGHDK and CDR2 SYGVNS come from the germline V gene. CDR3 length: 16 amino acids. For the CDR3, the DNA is TGTGCCAGCAGTGCTCGGACGGGCGGCGGGGTCACTGAAGCTTTCTTT. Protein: CASSARTGGGVTEAFF.

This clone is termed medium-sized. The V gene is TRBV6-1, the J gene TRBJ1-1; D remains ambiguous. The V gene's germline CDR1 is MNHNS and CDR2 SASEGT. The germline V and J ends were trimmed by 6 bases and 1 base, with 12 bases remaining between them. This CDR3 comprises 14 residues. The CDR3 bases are TGTGCCAGCAGCTGGGTTGAAGCGAACACTGAAGCTTTCTTT. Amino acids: CASSWVEANTEAFF.

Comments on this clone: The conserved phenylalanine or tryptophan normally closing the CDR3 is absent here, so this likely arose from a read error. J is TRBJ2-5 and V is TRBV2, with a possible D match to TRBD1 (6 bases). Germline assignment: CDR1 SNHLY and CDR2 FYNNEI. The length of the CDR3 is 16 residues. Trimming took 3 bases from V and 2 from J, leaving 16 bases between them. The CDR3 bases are TGTGCCAGCAGTGATACAGGGTGGTCGCTTCAAGAGACCCAGTACGTC. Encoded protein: CASSDTGWSLQETQYV.

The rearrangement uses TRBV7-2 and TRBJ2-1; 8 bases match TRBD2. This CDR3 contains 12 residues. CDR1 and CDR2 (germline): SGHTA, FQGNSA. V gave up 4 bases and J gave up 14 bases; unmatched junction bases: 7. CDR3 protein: CASSSPGTREFF. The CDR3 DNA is TGTGCCAGCAGCTCGCCCGGGACTAGAGAGTTCTTC.

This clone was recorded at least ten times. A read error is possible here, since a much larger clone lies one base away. CDR3: CASSLGTAYDQPQHF. CDR3 sequence (DNA): TGTGCCAGCAGTTTAGGGACAGCCTACGATCAGCCCCAGCATTTT. The chain combines TRBV12-3 or TRBV12-4 with TRBJ1-5, with a weak D call TRBD1 (6 bases). The CDR3 length is 15 residues. Trimming cost V 1 base and J 5 bases, with 12 bases left between them.

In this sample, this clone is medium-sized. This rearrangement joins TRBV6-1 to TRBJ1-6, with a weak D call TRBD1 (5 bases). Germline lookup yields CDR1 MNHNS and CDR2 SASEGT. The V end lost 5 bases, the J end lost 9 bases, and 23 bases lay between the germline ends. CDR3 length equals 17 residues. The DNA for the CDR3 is TGTGCCAGCAGTTCCTACAATCAGGGTCCCGAGGCTTCACCCCTCCACTTT. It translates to CASSSYNQGPEASPLHF.

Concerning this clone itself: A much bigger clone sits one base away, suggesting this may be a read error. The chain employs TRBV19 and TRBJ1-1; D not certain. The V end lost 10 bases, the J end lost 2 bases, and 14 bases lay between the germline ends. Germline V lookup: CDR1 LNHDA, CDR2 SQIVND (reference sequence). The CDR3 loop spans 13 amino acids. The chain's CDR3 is CAIPVRVNTEAFF. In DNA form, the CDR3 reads TGTGCCATTCCAGTGAGAGTCAACACTGAAGCTTTCTTT.

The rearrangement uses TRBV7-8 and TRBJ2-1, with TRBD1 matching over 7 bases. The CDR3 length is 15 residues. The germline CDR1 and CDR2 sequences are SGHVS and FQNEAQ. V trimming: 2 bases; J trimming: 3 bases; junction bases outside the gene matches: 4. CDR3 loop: CASSLRAGGYNEQFF. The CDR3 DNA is TGTGCCAGCAGCTTAAGGGCAGGGGGCTACAATGAGCAGTTCTTC.

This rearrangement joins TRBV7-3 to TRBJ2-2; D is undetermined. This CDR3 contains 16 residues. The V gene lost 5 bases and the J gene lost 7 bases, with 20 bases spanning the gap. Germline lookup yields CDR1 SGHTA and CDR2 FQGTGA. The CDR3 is CASSPVVERDNGELFF. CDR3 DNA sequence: TGTGCCAGCAGCCCAGTCGTAGAGCGTGATAACGGGGAGCTGTTTTTT.

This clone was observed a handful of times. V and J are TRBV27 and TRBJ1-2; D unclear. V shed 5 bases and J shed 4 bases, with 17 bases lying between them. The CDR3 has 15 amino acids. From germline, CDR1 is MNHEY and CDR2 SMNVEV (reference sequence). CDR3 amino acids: CASSPARCWCYGYTF. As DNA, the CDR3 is TGTGCCAGCAGTCCGGCACGGTGTTGGTGCTATGGCTACACCTTC.

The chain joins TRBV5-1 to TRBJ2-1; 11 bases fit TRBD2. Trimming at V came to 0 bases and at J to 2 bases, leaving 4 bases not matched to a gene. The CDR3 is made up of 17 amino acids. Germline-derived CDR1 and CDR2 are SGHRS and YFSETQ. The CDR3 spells CASSLGTSGLAYNEQFF. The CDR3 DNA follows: TGCGCCAGCAGCTTGGGGACTAGCGGGCTCGCCTACAATGAGCAGTTCTTC.